This paragraph covers one T cell receptor (beta chain) sequence. Its matching antigen is unknown. The data belong to a study of blood T cells in healthy people across ages. Broader study findings: Not knowing donor CMV status may have confounded expanded clonotype changes. More naive CD4+ cells and higher diversity were found in long-lived than in aged donors.

A second PCR of roughly 6 to 12 cycles used a sample-barcoded 5' primer and a J-beta primer mix. Every cDNA molecule bore a tag from a template-switch adaptor containing 12 random nucleotides. TCRdb fed the 5' RACE reads into MiXCR, producing one record per CDR3 protein. Of approximately 810,000 distinct CDR3 sequences in the sample, under 35% were seen once. Ranging in age from roughly 6 to 90, the donors were healthy Caucasian individuals from Russia. CDR1 is MGHRA, CDR2 YSYEKL, per germline. This CDR3 is 13 amino acids long. The J segment lost 13 bases and the V segment lost 1 base, leaving 7 bases of the junction unmatched.

The TCR comes from a woman of 80 years or more in good health. The sequenced material came from blood. The genes are TRBV4-1 and TRBJ2-4, with TRBD1 identical over 7 bases. CDR3 loop: CASSQVPGTAQYF. Written as DNA, the CDR3 is TGCGCCAGCAGCCAAGTCCCCGGGACAGCGCAGTACTTC.